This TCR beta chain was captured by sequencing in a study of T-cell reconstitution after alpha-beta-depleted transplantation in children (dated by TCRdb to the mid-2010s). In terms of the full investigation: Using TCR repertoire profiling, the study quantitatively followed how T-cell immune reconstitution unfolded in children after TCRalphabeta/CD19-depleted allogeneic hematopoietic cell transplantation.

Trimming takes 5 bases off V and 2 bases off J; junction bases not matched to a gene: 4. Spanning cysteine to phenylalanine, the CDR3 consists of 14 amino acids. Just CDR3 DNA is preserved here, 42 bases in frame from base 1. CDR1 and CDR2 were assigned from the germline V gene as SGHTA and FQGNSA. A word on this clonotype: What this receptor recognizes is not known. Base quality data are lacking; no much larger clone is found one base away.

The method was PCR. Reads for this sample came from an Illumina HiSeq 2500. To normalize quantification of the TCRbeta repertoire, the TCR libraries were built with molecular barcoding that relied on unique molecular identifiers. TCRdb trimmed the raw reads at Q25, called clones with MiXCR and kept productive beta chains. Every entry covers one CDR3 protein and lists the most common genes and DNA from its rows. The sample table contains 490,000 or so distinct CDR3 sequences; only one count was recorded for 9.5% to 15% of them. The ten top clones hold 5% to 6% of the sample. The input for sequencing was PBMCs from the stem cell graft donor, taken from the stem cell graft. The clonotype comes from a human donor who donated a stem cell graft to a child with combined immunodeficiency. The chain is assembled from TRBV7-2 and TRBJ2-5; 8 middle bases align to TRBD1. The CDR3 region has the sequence CASSRDRRQETQYF. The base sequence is TGTGCCAGCAGCCGGGACAGGCGTCAAGAGACCCAGTACTTC. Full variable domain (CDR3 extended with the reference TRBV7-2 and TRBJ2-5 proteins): GAGVSQSPSNKVTEKGKDVELRCDPISGHTALYWYRQSLGQGLEFLIYFQGNSAPDKSGLPSDRFSAERTGGSVSTLTIQRTQQEDSAVYLCASSRDRRQETQYFGPGTRLLVL.